The 14 T cell receptor beta chains in this list originate from one sample, sequenced in a study of pediatric ulcerative colitis. Method: immunoSEQ multiplex PCR; TCRdb's copy keeps in-frame clones and lacks some. This sample has 59,000 or so clones; 77% occur once, and the top ten carry 5.2%. Sequencing was carried out using blood. The source is a boy younger than 18 with moderate ulcerative colitis.

There are a few counts of this clone. The rearrangement uses TRBV29-1 and TRBJ1-2; possibly TRBD1 for D (6 bases). The CDR3 length is 12 residues. V lost 6 bases, J lost 2 bases, and 10 bases lay in between. Germline CDR1 and CDR2: SQVTM and ANQGSEA. The CDR3 DNA reads TGCAGCGTGCGTACAGGGAACTATGGCTACACCTTC. Translated: CSVRTGNYGYTF.

The chain couples TRBV5-4 to TRBJ2-5, with 8 bases matching TRBD1. V trimming: 5 bases; J trimming: 5 bases; junction bases outside the gene matches: 5. CDR1 and CDR2 from the germline V gene are SGHNT and YYREEE (reference sequence). The CDR3 is made up of 13 amino acids. The CDR3: CASRSDRVETQYF. CDR3 DNA: TGTGCCAGCAGATCGGACAGGGTTGAGACCCAGTACTTC.

The chain combines TRBV10-1 with TRBJ1-1; 7 nucleotides align to TRBD1. This CDR3 is 16 amino acids long. With V trimmed by 0 bases and J by 4 bases, 8 bases remained unmatched. From germline, CDR1 is WNHNN and CDR2 SYGVQD (reference sequence). In DNA, the CDR3 is TGCGCCAGCAGTGAGTCCGAGACAGGGATGGGCACTGAAGCTTTCTTT. Its protein product is CASSESETGMGTEAFF.

This sequence joins TRBV10-2 and TRBJ1-2, with 10 bases that match TRBD1. With 4 bases clipped from V and 7 bases from J, the junction kept 3 bases outside the gene matches. The CDR3 contains 13 residues. The V gene's germline CDR1 is WSHSY and CDR2 SAAADI. In DNA form, the CDR3 reads TGCGCCAGCAGTGGACAGGGGGCTTTTGGCTACACCTTC. Amino acids: CASSGQGAFGYTF.

The rearrangement links TRBV6-6 to TRBJ1-5; no firm D call. CDR1 is MNHNY and CDR2 is SVGAGI in the germline V gene (reference sequence). V shed 8 bases and J shed 6 bases, with 2 bases lying between them. The CDR3 contains 9 residues. CDR3 nucleotide sequence: TGTGCCAGCTGTCAGCCCCAGCATTTT. Its protein product is CASCQPQHF.

J is TRBJ2-1 and V is TRBV27; D gene unclear. The CDR3 extends over 16 amino acids. CDR1 MNHEY and CDR2 SMNVEV come from the germline V gene (reference sequence). V lost 5 bases, J lost 0 bases, and 14 bases lay in between. CDR3 bases: TGTGCCAGCAGTCCGGAAGGTAGGCCCTCCTACAATGAGCAGTTCTTC. This sequence encodes CASSPEGRPSYNEQFF.

The chain links TRBV25-1 to TRBJ1-2, with D unresolved. Trimming shortened V by 1 base and J by 0 bases, and 9 bases separated the two germline ends. CDR3 size: 15 residues. Germline V gene data show CDR1 as MGHDK and CDR2 as SYGVNS. The CDR3 reads CASSEWAEANYGYTF. CDR3 nucleotides: TGTGCCAGCAGTGAATGGGCAGAAGCTAACTATGGCTACACCTTC.

The chain employs TRBV19 and TRBJ2-7; the D is unclear. V was pared by 5 bases and J by 0 bases, with 17 bases between. The germline CDR1 and CDR2 sequences are LNHDA and SQIVND (reference sequence). The CDR3 sequence is 16 residues long. The CDR3 DNA reads TGTGCCAGTAGTGCAAGGGCTGTTCTAAGCTCCTACGAGCAGTACTTC. Amino acids: CASSARAVLSSYEQYF.

V and J are TRBV10-2 and TRBJ2-4; TRBD2 agrees at 7 bases. Trimming took 6 bases from V and 11 from J; bases not matched to a gene: 10. CDR1 is WSHSY, CDR2 SAAADI, per germline. The CDR3 contains 13 residues. The CDR3, as DNA: TGCGCCAGCAGCCCGGAACGGGAGGTTGTTCAGTACTTC. Translated, it gives CASSPEREVVQYF.

The chain employs TRBV15 and TRBJ1-1; D perhaps matches TRBD1 (5 bases). Trimming took off 5 bases at V and 2 bases at J, with 12 bases between the two ends. Germline values: CDR1 LNHNV, CDR2 YYDKDF (reference sequence). The CDR3 has 14 amino acids. The CDR3 is CATSHRGGNTEAFF. As DNA, the CDR3 is TGTGCCACCAGCCATCGTGGGGGTAACACTGAAGCTTTCTTT.

This chain connects TRBV19 to TRBJ1-5; D not resolved. There are 13 residues in the CDR3. The V end was cut by 7 bases, the J end by 3 bases, with 10 bases between. CDR1 LNHDA and CDR2 SQIVND come from the germline V gene (reference sequence). This CDR3 is CASTTRDNQPQHF. The CDR3 nucleotides read TGTGCCAGTACGACCCGGGACAATCAGCCCCAGCATTTT.

This clone occurred a few times. The CDR3 reads CASSAGSVSRAMNTEAFF. In nucleotides, the CDR3 is TGTGCCAGCAGTGCCGGCAGCGTCAGTCGGGCTATGAACACTGAAGCTTTCTTT. The rearrangement uses TRBV6-4 and TRBJ1-1; D gene ambiguous. V was cut by 4 bases and J by 0 bases, with 21 bases left in between. The germline gives CDR1 MRHNA, CDR2 SNTAGT. This CDR3 is 18 amino acids long.

V and J are TRBV19 and TRBJ2-7; 11 nucleotides match TRBD2. The CDR3 loop spans 16 amino acids. Trimming at V came to 5 bases and at J to 1 base, leaving 7 bases not matched to a gene. Germline V gene data show CDR1 as LNHDA and CDR2 as SQIVND (reference sequence). The CDR3 DNA reads TGTGCCAGTAGTTCGAGACTAGCGGGAAATTCCTACGAGCAGTACTTC. Protein product: CASSSRLAGNSYEQYF.

The J gene is TRBJ1-1, the V gene TRBV5-1; D is unresolved. Germline V gives CDR1 SGHRS, CDR2 YFSETQ. V was cut by 0 bases and J by 8 bases, with 8 bases left in between. CDR3 length: 12 amino acids. The CDR3 reads CASSLAGSEAFF. For the CDR3, the DNA is TGCGCCAGCAGCTTGGCTGGGAGCGAAGCTTTCTTT.